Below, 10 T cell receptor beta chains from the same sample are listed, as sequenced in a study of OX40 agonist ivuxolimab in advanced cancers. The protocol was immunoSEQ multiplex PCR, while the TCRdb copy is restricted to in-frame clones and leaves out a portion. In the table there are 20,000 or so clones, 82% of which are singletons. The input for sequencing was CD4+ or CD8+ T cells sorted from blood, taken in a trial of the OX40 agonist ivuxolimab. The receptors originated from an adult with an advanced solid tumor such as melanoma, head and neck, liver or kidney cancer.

The CDR3 DNA sequence: TGTGCCAGCAGCCCCGGACAGGGGACTATTAGGCCCCAGCATTTT. Encoded protein: CASSPGQGTIRPQHF. The rearrangement joins TRBV6-5 to TRBJ1-5; 9 nucleotides line up with TRBD1. V lost 6 bases to trimming and J lost 9 bases; unmatched junction nucleotides: 12. Germline CDR1 reads MNHEY; CDR2 reads SVGAGI. CDR3 length: 15 amino acids.

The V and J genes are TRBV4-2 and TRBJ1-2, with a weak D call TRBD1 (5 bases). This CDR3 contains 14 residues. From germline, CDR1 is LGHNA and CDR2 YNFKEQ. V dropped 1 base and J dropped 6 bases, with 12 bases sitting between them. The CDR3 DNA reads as TGTGCCAGCAGCCAAGGCTTGGGGACGGATGGCTACACCTTC. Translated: CASSQGLGTDGYTF.

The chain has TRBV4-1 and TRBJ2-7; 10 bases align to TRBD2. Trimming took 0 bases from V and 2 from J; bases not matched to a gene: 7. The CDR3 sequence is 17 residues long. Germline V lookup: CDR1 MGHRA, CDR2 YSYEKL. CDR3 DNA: TGCGCCAGCAGCCAAGAAAGGGGGAGCGGGAGGGCCTACGAGCAGTACTTC. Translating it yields CASSQERGSGRAYEQYF.

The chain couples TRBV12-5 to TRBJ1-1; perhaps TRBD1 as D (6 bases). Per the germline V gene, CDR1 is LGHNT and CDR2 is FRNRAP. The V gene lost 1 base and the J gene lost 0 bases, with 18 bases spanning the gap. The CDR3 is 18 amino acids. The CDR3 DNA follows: TGTGCTAGTGGTTTGGAACCCAAAGGGGGAGGAATGAACACTGAAGCTTTCTTT. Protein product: CASGLEPKGGGMNTEAFF.

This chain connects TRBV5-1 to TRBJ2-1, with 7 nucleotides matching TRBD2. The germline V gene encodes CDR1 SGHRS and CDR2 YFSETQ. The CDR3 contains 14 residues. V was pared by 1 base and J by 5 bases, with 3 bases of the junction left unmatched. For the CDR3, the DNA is TGCGCCAGCAGCTTGATGGGGGGGAACAATGAGCAGTTCTTC. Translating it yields CASSLMGGNNEQFF.

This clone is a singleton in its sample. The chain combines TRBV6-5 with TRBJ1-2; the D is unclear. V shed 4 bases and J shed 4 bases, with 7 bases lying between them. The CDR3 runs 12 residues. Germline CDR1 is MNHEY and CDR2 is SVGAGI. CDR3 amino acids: CASSSSGYGYTF. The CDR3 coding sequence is TGTGCCAGCAGTTCCTCGGGCTATGGCTACACCTTC.

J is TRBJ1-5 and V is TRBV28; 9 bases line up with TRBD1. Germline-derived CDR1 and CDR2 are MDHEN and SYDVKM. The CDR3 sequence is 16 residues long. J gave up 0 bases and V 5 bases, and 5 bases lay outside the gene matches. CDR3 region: CASSPSDRGSNQPQHF. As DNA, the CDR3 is TGTGCCAGCAGTCCCTCGGACAGGGGTAGCAATCAGCCCCAGCATTTT.

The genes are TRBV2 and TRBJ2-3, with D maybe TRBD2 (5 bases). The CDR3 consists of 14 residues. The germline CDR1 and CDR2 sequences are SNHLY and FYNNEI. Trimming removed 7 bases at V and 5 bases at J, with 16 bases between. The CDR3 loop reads CASNRRGREDTQYF. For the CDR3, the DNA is TGTGCCAGCAACCGACGGGGTAGGGAAGATACGCAGTATTTT.

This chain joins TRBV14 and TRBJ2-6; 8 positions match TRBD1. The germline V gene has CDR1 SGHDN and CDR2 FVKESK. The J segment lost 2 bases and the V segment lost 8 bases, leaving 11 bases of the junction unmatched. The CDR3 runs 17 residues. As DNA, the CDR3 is TGTGCCAGCCGCTTAGGGGACAGGCCCACTGGGGCCAACGTCCTGACTTTC. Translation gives CASRLGDRPTGANVLTF. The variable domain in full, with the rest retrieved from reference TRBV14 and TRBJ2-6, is EAGVTQFPSHSVIEKGQTVTLRCDPISGHDNLYWYRRVMGKEIKFLLHFVKESKQDESGMPNNRFLAERTGGTYSTLKVQPAELEDSGVYFCASRLGDRPTGANVLTFGAGSRLTVL.

This CDR3 is CASSIRQQETQYF. In DNA, the CDR3 is TGTGCCAGTAGTATAAGGCAGCAAGAGACCCAGTACTTC. The V gene is TRBV19, the J gene TRBJ2-5; D is uncertain. The V gene's germline CDR1 is LNHDA and CDR2 SQIVND (reference sequence). The CDR3 spans 13 residues. V lost 2 bases and J lost 2, with 6 bases in between.